The rows below give T cell receptor beta chains drawn from one sample of a study of tumor-infiltrating lymphocytes in primary liver carcinoma. TCRdb re-derived calls from the multiplex PCR reads in MiXCR, one entry per CDR3 protein. The sample has around 330,000 distinct CDR3 sequences, approximately 60% seen once. The sequenced sample was peripheral blood. These TCRs come from a man between 40 and 49 years old with primary liver carcinoma and hepatitis B virus infection. Each CDR3 is given with its conserved first and last residue. The D gene is left open where the match is weak. A clone size is listed for some rows: how often the clone was seen (once, few, many), or a class if it is expanded.

j_gene,len,d_gene,v_gene,abundance,CDR3nt,CDR3aa
TRBJ2-2,15,NA,TRBV19,NA,TGTGCCAGTAGTATCACTAACCTGAACACCGGGGAGCTGCTTTTT,CASSITNLNTGELLF
TRBJ2-7,16,NA,TRBV14,many,TGTGCCAGCAGCCAAGTTGGGGGTCTTTCTGCCTACGAGCAGTACTTC,CASSQVGGLSAYEQYF
TRBJ2-5,14,NA,TRBV6-1,many,TGTGCCAGCAGTGGGCTTTTCTACCAAGAGACCCAGTACTTC,CASSGLFYQETQYF
TRBJ2-5,13,TRBD2,TRBV5-4,NA,TGTGCCAGCAGCTTCGACGAGCGGGAGGCCCAGTACTTC,CASSFDEREAQYF
TRBJ2-7,16,NA,TRBV4-2,NA,TGTGCCAGCAACCAAGATGCGGCCCCTTCGCCTCTCAAGCAGTACTTC,CASNQDAAPSPLKQYF
TRBJ1-4,15,NA,TRBV7-9,NA,TGTGCCGGCAGCCTTCAGAGGGGAACTAATGAAAAACTGTTTTTT,CAGSLQRGTNEKLFF
TRBJ1-4,15,TRBD1,TRBV28,NA,TGTGCCAGCTGTTCCAGGACAGGGCGGGGTGAAAAACTGTTTTTT,CASCSRTGRGEKLFF
TRBJ2-6,16,NA,TRBV28,NA,TGTGTCAGCAGGGGCCCACACCCCTCTGGGGCCAACGTCCTGACTTTC,CVSRGPHPSGANVLTF
TRBJ2-3,14,NA,TRBV6-1,many,TGTGCCAGCAGCGACGGGCTTAGCACAGATACGCAGTATTTT,CASSDGLSTDTQYF
TRBJ2-1,15,TRBD1,TRBV24-1,NA,TGTGCCACCAGTGATTTCCTGGACAGGGACAATGAGCAGTTCTTC,CATSDFLDRDNEQFF
TRBJ2-1,17,TRBD2,TRBV11-1,many,TGTGCCAGCAGCTTAGCATCCTCGGGAGGGCCTAGGGATGAGCAGTTCTTC,CASSLASSGGPRDEQFF
TRBJ1-1,14,NA,TRBV7-8,NA,TGTGCCAGCAGCTCCGCAAGTCGGAACACTGAAACTTTCTTT,CASSSASRNTETFF
TRBJ2-1,13,NA,TRBV5-1,once,TGCACCAGCAGCTTGTTACGGGAAGGTGAGCAGTTCTTC,CTSSLLREGEQFF
TRBJ1-2,14,NA,TRBV29-1,NA,TGCAGCCTTGAATCTGGGGGCGCGGACTATGGCTACACCTTC,CSLESGGADYGYTF
TRBJ2-1,13,NA,TRBV14,NA,TGTGCCGGCAACCAACAGGGTTACAATGAGCAGTTCTTC,CAGNQQGYNEQFF
TRBJ2-6,19,NA,TRBV5-4,NA,TGTGCCAGCAGCTTGGGGACCCGGGGGGCCGGACCTGGGGCCAACGTCCTGACTTTC,CASSLGTRGAGPGANVLTF